These 2 T cell receptor beta chains share one sample of origin, sequenced in a study of T cells expressing NK-cell markers (dated by TCRdb to about 2020). Libraries were built with 5' RACE. Sequencing instrument: Illumina HiSeq 2000. Reads reprocessed by TCRdb are summarized as one entry per CDR3 protein sequence, and DNA is absent. The sample table records approximately 460,000 distinct CDR3 sequences. 7.3% of the sample belongs to the ten largest clones. The sample comprised blood T cells: a sorted CD56 or NKG2C T cell subset, CD4+ or CD8+ T cells, or bulk PBMC T cells (not recorded which). The source is a woman aged 18 to 69 in good health.

The genes are TRBV11-2 and TRBJ2-3; TCRdb proposes TRBD1, but this gene call is untestable without DNA. The CDR3 has 15 amino acids. Germline V gene sequence: CDR1 SGHAT, CDR2 FQNNGV. The CDR3: CASSRSGPRVDTQYF.

The gene calls are TRBV5-1 and TRBJ2-1; TCRdb outputs TRBD1, but without DNA this stays unchecked. The CDR3 covers 16 residues. Germline V gene data show CDR1 as SGHRS and CDR2 as YFSETQ. The CDR3: CASSPGGDRVYNEQFF.